The 14 T cell receptor beta chains listed next were all sequenced from one sample in a study of blood T cell repertoires in COVID-19 (dated by TCRdb to 2018 to 2020). Receptors were amplified or captured by the immunoSEQ multiplex PCR assay. What TCRdb holds here is the immuneACCESS table cut down to in-frame rearrangements. Part of the clones is not present; checked against another copy, under half of the missing clones reflect an unresolved V gene, and the others are unexplained. The sample records 60,000 to 95,000 clones, approximately 88% of which are singletons. Roughly 6.1% of the sample is in the top ten clones. The sample was peripheral blood. The receptors shown here come from a woman aged 50 to 60 with acute or convalescent COVID-19.

V is TRBV4-1 and J is TRBJ1-6, with 7 positions matching TRBD1. Trimming cost V 8 bases and J 3 bases; bases outside gene matches: 22. Germline V gene data show CDR1 as MGHRA and CDR2 as YSYEKL. The CDR3 runs to 20 residues. CDR3 sequence reads: CASFPSPVRGGTDYNSPLHF. The CDR3 region has the DNA TGCGCCAGCTTCCCTTCGCCCGTCAGAGGGGGGACAGACTATAATTCACCCCTCCACTTT.

The chain recombines TRBV30 with TRBJ1-5; D is ambiguous. CDR1 GTSNPN and CDR2 SVGIG come from the germline V gene (reference sequence). V gave up 3 bases and J gave up 2 bases, with 8 bases separating them. This CDR3 has 13 amino acids. The CDR3 sequence is CAWSFAGNQPQHF. Written as DNA, the CDR3 is TGTGCCTGGAGCTTTGCGGGCAATCAGCCCCAGCATTTT.

The chain combines TRBV7-2 with TRBJ1-1; D call uncertain. V was trimmed by 5 bases and J by 4 bases, leaving 14 bases between them. The CDR3 runs 14 residues. Germline V gives CDR1 SGHTA, CDR2 FQGNSA. The CDR3 sequence is CASSNSYGSTEAFF. In DNA, the CDR3 is TGTGCCAGCAGCAACAGCTATGGGAGCACTGAAGCTTTCTTT.

This clone was recorded once. The CDR3 DNA follows: TGTGCCAGCTCACCAAGTACAGATAATAATTCACCCCTCCACTTT. It specifies CASSPSTDNNSPLHF. The V gene is TRBV18, the J gene TRBJ1-6; D call uncertain. The CDR3 is 15 amino acids. The germline CDR1 and CDR2 sequences are KGHSH and LQKENI. Trimming took off 2 bases at V and 5 bases at J, with 10 bases between the two ends.

This sequence joins TRBV7-6 and TRBJ1-4; D gene uncertain. Germline CDR1 reads SGHVS; CDR2 reads FNYEAQ. The CDR3 is 16 residues long. V lost 5 bases to trimming and J lost 5 bases, with 18 bases between them. The DNA of the CDR3 is TGTGCCAGCAGCGCGAGGTTGAGGGATTCGAATGAAAAACTGTTTTTT. This encodes CASSARLRDSNEKLFF.

The rearrangement joins TRBV27 to TRBJ2-3, with 13 positions matching TRBD2. The CDR3 extends over 15 amino acids. Germline-derived CDR1 and CDR2 are MNHEY and SMNVEV (reference sequence). V lost 5 bases and J lost 4; bases outside the gene matches: 3. The DNA for the CDR3 is TGTGCCAGCAGTAGGACTAGCGGGAGACCAGATACGCAGTATTTT. Protein product: CASSRTSGRPDTQYF.

The V gene is TRBV5-6, the J gene TRBJ1-1; no firm D call. Trimming took off 7 bases at V and 6 bases at J, with 16 bases between the two ends. The germline V gene has CDR1 SGHDT and CDR2 YYEEEE. This CDR3 spans 13 amino acids. CDR3 sequence (DNA): TGTGCCAGCGAGGTTCTCGGAACGGCTGAAGCTTTCTTT. Translation: CASEVLGTAEAFF.

This chain connects TRBV15 to TRBJ2-7; 12 bases map to TRBD1. The junction had 11 bases not matched to a gene; V was cut back by 2 bases and J by 0 bases. The germline V gene encodes CDR1 LNHNV and CDR2 YYDKDF (reference sequence). The CDR3 runs to 19 residues. The CDR3 reads CATSRSRDRGLSTSYEQYF. The CDR3 nucleotides are TGTGCCACCAGCAGATCCAGGGACAGGGGGCTTTCTACCTCCTACGAGCAGTACTTC.

The CDR3 is CASRGTATYGYTF. The DNA for the CDR3 is TGTGCCAGCAGGGGGACAGCCACCTATGGCTACACCTTC. V and J are TRBV6-5 and TRBJ1-2; 7 nucleotides align to TRBD1. Germline-derived CDR1 and CDR2 are MNHEY and SVGAGI. The ends lost 6 bases at V and 4 bases at J; junction bases unmatched: 5. CDR3 length equals 13 residues.

This CDR3 reads CSASGGSHTETQYF. CDR3 coding DNA: TGCAGTGCTAGTGGAGGTTCGCACACAGAGACCCAGTACTTC. The V and J genes are TRBV20-1 and TRBJ2-5; tentative D call: TRBD2 (5 bases). Germline V gene data show CDR1 as DFQATT and CDR2 as SNEGSKA (reference sequence). V was pared by 3 bases and J by 4 bases, with 15 bases between. This CDR3 region has 14 residues.

This sequence joins TRBV30 and TRBJ2-7, with TRBD1 matching 10 bases. Germline lookup yields CDR1 GTSNPN and CDR2 SVGIG (reference sequence). The CDR3 loop spans 15 amino acids. With V trimmed by 7 bases and J by 6 bases, 15 bases remained unmatched. The CDR3 DNA sequence: TGTGCCTACGACCCCACGGGACAGGGGTTATTCGAGCAGTACTTC. It translates to CAYDPTGQGLFEQYF.

The rearrangement links TRBV7-9 to TRBJ1-4; 8 bases agree with TRBD1. The CDR3 has 15 residues. V trimming: 3 bases; J trimming: 8 bases; junction bases outside the gene matches: 8. Per germline, CDR1 SEHNR and CDR2 FQNEAQ (reference sequence). The CDR3 nucleotides read TGTGCCAGCAGCTTGGCGGACAGGGTTGGGGAAAAACTGTTTTTT. Its translation: CASSLADRVGEKLFF.

V is TRBV6-5 and J is TRBJ1-1; D remains ambiguous. V lost 5 bases, J lost 1 base, and 8 bases lay in between. The germline V gene encodes CDR1 MNHEY and CDR2 SVGAGI. This CDR3 comprises 13 residues. The CDR3 DNA follows: TGTGCCAGCAGTACCCGACAGAACACTGAAGCTTTCTTT. It encodes CASSTRQNTEAFF.

The CDR3 sequence is CASSYERRGGANVLTF. The CDR3 bases are TGTGCCAGCAGTTACGAGAGGAGAGGAGGGGCCAACGTCCTGACTTTC. The chain uses TRBV6-5 and TRBJ2-6, with D unresolved. Trimming took off 2 bases at V and 4 bases at J, with 12 bases between the two ends. Per germline, CDR1 MNHEY and CDR2 SVGAGI. The CDR3 covers 16 residues.